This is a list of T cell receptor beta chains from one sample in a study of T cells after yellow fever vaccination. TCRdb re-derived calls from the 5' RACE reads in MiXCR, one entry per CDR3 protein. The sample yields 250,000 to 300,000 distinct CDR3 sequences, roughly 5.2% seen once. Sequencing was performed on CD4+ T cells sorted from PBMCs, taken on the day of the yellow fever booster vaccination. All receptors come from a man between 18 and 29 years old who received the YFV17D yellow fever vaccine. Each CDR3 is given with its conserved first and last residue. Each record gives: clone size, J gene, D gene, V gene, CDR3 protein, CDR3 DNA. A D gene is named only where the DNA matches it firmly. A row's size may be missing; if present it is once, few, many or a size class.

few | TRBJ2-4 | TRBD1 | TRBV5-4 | CASSFGQGAGNIQYF | TGTGCCAGCAGCTTCGGACAGGGGGCGGGAAACATTCAGTACTTC
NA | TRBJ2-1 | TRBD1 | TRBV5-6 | CASSATGGAGEQFF | TGTGCCAGCAGCGCAACAGGGGGCGCGGGTGAGCAGTTCTTC
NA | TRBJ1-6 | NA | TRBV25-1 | CASSEDRPNSPLHF | TGTGCCAGCAGTGAGGACAGACCGAATTCACCCCTCCACTTT
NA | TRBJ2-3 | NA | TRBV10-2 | CASRTGPGADTQYF | TGCGCCAGCAGGACGGGACCAGGGGCAGATACGCAGTATTTT
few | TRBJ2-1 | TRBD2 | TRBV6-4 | CASKRTSGGDEQFF | TGTGCCAGCAAGCGGACTAGCGGGGGTGATGAGCAGTTCTTC
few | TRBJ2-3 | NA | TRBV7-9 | CASSSIVDADTQYF | TGTGCCAGCAGCTCCATTGTGGATGCAGATACGCAGTATTTT
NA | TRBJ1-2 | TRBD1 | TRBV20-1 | CSVTGGANYGYTF | TGCAGTGTTACAGGGGGCGCCAACTATGGCTACACCTTC
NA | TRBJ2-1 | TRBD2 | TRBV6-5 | CASRPLAGGPGEQFF | TGTGCCAGCAGACCCCTAGCGGGGGGGCCCGGTGAGCAGTTCTTC
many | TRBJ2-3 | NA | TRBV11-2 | CASSLVGSGGDTQYF | TGTGCCAGCAGCTTAGTTGGTAGCGGAGGAGATACGCAGTATTTT
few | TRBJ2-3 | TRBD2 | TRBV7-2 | CASSPILAGGHPDTQYF | TGTGCCAGCAGCCCGATACTAGCGGGGGGGCATCCAGATACGCAGTATTTT
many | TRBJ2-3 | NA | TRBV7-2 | CASSQDLYPDTQYF | TGTGCCAGCAGCCAAGACTTATATCCAGATACGCAGTATTTT
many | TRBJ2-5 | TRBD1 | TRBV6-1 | CASSEPGQGIETQYF | TGTGCCAGCAGTGAACCCGGACAGGGGATAGAGACCCAGTACTTC
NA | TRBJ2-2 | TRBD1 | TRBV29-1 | CSVPDRGTGELFF | TGCAGCGTTCCGGACAGGGGTACCGGGGAGCTGTTTTTT
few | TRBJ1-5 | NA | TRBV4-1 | CASSLRVGGQPQHF | TGCGCCAGCAGCCTTAGGGTTGGGGGCCAGCCCCAGCATTTT
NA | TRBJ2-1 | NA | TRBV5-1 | CASSFTGGEEQFF | TGCGCCAGCAGCTTTACAGGGGGGGAAGAGCAGTTCTTC
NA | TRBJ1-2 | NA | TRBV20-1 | CSASSPTGYGYTF | TGCAGTGCTAGCTCACCCACGGGCTATGGCTACACCTTC
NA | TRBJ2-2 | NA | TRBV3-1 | CASSHPSRELFF | TGTGCCAGCAGCCATCCGTCCCGGGAGCTGTTTTTT
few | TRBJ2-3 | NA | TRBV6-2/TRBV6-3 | CASSRRDTHFGTQYF | TGTGCCAGCAGTCGTAGGGACACCCATTTCGGAACGCAGTATTTT
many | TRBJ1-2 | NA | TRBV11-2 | CASSRDQNYGYTF | TGTGCCAGCAGCCGCGATCAGAACTATGGCTACACCTTC
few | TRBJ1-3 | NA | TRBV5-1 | CASSIDKTSGNTIYF | TGCGCCAGCAGCATCGACAAAACCTCTGGAAACACCATATATTTT
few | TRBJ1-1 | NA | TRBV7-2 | CASSPPGGGYTEAFF | TGTGCCAGCAGCCCCCCGGGGGGGGGGTACACTGAAGCTTTCTTT
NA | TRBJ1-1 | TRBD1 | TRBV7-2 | CASSVRQGLGTEAFF | TGTGCCAGCAGCGTTCGACAGGGTTTAGGCACTGAAGCTTTCTTT
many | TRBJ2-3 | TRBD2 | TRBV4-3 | CASSQVPLAGGQYF | TGCGCCAGCAGCCAAGTCCCCCTAGCGGGGGGGCAGTATTTT
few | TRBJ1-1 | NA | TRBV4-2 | CASSQELRRKNTEAFF | TGTGCCAGCAGCCAAGAGCTAAGAAGGAAGAACACTGAAGCTTTCTTT
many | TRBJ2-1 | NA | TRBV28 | CASSLGGSYNEQFF | TGTGCCAGCAGTTTAGGGGGATCCTACAATGAGCAGTTCTTC
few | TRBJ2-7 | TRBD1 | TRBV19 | CASSRRTGGIYEQYF | TGTGCCAGTAGTAGAAGGACAGGGGGAATCTACGAGCAGTACTTC
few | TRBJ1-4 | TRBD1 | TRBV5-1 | CASSLASTGGEKLFF | TGCGCCAGCAGCTTGGCCTCGACAGGGGGTGAAAAACTGTTTTTT
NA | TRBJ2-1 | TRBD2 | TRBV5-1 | CASSLGGGGHNEQFF | TGCGCCAGCAGCTTGGGAGGCGGGGGGCACAATGAGCAGTTCTTC
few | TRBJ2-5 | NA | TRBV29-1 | CSVDGPIQETQYF | TGCAGCGTTGATGGACCAATCCAAGAGACCCAGTACTTC